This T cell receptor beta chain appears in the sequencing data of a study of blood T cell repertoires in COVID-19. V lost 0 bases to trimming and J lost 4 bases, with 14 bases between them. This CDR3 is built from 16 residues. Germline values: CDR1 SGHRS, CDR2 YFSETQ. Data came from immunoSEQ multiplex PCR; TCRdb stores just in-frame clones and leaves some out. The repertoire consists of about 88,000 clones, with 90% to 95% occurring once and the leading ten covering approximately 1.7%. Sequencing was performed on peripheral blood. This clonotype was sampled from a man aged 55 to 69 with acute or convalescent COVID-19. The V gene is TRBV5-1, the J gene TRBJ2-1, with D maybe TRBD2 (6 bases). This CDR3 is CASSLVGSGSYNEQFF. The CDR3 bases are TGCGCCAGCAGCTTGGTGGGTAGCGGATCGTACAATGAGCAGTTCTTC.